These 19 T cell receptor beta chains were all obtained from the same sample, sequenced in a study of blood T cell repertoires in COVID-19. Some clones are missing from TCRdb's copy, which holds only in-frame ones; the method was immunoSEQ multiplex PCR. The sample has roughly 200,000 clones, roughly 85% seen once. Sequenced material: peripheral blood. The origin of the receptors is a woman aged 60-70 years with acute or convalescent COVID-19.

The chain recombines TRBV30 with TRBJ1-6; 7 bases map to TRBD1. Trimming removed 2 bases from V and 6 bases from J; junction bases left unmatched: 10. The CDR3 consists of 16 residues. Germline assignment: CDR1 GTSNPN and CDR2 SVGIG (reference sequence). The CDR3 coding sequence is TGTGCCTGGAGTTTTCCTCGGACAGGCCGTAATTCACCCCTCCACTTT. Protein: CAWSFPRTGRNSPLHF. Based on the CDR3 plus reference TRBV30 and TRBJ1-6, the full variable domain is SQTIHQWPATLVQPVGSPLSLECTVEGTSNPNLYWYRQAAGRGLQLLFYSVGIGQISSEVPQNLSASRPQDRQFILSSKKLLLSDSGFYLCAWSFPRTGRNSPLHFGNGTRLTVT.

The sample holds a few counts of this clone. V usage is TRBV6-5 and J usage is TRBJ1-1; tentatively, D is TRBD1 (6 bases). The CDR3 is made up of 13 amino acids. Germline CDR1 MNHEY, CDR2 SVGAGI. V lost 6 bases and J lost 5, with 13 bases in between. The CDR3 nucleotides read TGTGCCAGCAGACCGAAGGGGACAACTGAAGCTTTCTTT. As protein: CASRPKGTTEAFF.

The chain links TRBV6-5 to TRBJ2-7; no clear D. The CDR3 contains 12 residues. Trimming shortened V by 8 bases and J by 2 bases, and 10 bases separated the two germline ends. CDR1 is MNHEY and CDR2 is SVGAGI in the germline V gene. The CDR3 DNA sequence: TGTGCCAGCGGAAGCAGGACCTACGAGCAGTACGTC. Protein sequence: CASGSRTYEQYV.

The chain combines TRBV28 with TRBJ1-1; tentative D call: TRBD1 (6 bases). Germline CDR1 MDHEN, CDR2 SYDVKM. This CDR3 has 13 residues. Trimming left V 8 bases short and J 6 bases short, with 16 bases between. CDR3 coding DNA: TGTGCCAGCCGGGGCGGGGGGCAGGCTGAAGCTTTCTTT. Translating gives CASRGGGQAEAFF.

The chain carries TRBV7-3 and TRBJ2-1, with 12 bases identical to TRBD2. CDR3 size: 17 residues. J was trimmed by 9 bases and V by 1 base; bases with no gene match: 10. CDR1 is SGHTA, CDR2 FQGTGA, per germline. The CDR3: CASSLSQASGRAGEQFF. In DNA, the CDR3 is TGTGCCAGCAGCTTAAGCCAGGCTAGCGGGAGGGCCGGTGAGCAGTTCTTC.

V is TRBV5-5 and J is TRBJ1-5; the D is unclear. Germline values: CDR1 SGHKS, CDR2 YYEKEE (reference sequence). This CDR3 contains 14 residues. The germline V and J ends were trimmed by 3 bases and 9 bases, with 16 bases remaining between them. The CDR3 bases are TGTGCCAGCAGCTCCTTGCAACAGTTGGGGCCCCAGCATTTT. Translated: CASSSLQQLGPQHF.

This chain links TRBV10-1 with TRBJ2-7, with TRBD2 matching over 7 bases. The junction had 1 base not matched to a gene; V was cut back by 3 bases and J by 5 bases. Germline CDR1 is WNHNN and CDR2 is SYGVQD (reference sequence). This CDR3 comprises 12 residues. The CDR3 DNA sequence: TGCGCCAGCAGTGACGGGGGGAACGAGCAGTACGTC. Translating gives CASSDGGNEQYV.

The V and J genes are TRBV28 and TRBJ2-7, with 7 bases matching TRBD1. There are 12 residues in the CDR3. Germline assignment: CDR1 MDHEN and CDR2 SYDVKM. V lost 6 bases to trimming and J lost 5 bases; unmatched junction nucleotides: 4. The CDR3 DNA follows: TGTGCCAGCAGCCAGACAGGGAACGAGCAGTACTTC. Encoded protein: CASSQTGNEQYF.

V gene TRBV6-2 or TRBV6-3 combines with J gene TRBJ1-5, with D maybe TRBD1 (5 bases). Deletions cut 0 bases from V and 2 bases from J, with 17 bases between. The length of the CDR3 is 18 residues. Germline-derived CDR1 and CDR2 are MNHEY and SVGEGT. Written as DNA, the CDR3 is TGTGCCAGCAGTTACTCACGAAGTAGCAGGGCGCGCAATCAGCCCCAGCATTTT. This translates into CASSYSRSSRARNQPQHF.

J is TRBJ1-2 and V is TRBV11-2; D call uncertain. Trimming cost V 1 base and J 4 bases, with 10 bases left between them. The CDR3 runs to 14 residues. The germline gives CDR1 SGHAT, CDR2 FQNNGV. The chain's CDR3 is CASSLGPGRYGYTF. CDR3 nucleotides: TGTGCCAGCAGCTTAGGTCCGGGTCGCTATGGCTACACCTTC.

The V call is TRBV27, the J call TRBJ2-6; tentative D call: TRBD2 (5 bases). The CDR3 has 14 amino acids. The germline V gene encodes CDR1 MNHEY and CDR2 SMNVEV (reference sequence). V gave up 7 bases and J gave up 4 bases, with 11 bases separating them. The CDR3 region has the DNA TGTGCCAGCACCTTTCGAGGGGGGGCCAACGTCCTGACTTTC. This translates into CASTFRGGANVLTF.

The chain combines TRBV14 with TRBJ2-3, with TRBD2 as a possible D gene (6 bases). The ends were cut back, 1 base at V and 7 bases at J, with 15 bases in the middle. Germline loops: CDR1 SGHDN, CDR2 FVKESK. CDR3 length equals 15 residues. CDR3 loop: CASSQGGVRANTQYF. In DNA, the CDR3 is TGTGCCAGCAGCCAAGGGGGGGTAAGGGCAAATACGCAGTATTTT.

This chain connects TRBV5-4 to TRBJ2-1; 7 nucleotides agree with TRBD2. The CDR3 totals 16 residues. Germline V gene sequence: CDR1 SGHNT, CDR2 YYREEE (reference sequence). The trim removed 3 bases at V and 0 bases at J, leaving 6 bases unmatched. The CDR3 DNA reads TGTGCCAGCAGCTATAGCGGGCTGAGCTCCTACAATGAGCAGTTCTTC. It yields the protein CASSYSGLSSYNEQFF. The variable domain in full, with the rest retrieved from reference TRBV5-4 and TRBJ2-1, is ETGVTQSPTHLIKTRGQQVTLRCSSQSGHNTVSWYQQALGQGPQFIFQYYREEENGRGNFPPRFSGLQFPNYSSELNVNALELDDSALYLCASSYSGLSSYNEQFFGPGTRLTVL.

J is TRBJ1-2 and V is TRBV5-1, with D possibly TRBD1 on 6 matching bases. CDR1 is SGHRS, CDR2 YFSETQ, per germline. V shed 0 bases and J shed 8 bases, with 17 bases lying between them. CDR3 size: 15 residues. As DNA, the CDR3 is TGCGCCAGCAGCTTGGGGCAGGGGAGATCAGGAGGCTACACCTTC. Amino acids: CASSLGQGRSGGYTF.

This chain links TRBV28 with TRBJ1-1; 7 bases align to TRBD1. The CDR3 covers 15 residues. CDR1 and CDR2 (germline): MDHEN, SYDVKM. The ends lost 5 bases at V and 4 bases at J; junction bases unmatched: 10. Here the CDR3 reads CASSPSRTGLTEAFF. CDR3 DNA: TGTGCCAGCAGTCCGTCGAGGACAGGTCTCACTGAAGCTTTCTTT.

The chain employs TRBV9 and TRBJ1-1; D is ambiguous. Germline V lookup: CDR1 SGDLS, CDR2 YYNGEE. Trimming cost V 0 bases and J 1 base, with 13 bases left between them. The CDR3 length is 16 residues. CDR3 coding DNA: TGTGCCAGCAGCGTAGCCGCCCCTACTGGGAACACTGAAGCTTTCTTT. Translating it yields CASSVAAPTGNTEAFF.

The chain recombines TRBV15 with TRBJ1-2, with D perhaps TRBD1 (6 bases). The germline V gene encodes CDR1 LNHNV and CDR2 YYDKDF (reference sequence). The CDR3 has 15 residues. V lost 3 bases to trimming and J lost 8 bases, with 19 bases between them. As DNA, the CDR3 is TGTGCCACCAGCAGGGAAGCACAGGGTCTAGGGGGCTACACCTTC. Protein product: CATSREAQGLGGYTF.

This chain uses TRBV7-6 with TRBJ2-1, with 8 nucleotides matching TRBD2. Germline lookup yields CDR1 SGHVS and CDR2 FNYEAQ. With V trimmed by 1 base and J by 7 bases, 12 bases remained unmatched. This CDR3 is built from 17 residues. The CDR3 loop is CASSLGSGAGGNNEQFF. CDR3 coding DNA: TGTGCCAGCAGCTTAGGGTCCGGGGCGGGAGGTAATAATGAGCAGTTCTTC. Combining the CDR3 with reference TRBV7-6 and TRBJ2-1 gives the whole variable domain GAGVSQSPRYKVTKRGQDVALRCDPISGHVSLYWYRQALGQGPEFLTYFNYEAQQDKSGLPNDRFSAERPEGSISTLTIQRTEQRDSAMYRCASSLGSGAGGNNEQFFGPGTRLTVL.

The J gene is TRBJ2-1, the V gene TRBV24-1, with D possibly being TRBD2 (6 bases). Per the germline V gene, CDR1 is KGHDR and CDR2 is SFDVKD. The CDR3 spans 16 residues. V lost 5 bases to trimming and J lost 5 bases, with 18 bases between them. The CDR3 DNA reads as TGTGCCACCAGTGCCCCCCATGCGGGACTGAACAATGAGCAGTTCTTC. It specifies CATSAPHAGLNNEQFF.